These 26 T cell receptor beta chains originate from one sample sequenced in a study of T-cell memory formation after mild COVID-19. TCRdb re-called the 5' RACE reads through MiXCR, storing one row per CDR3 protein. The table has some 200,000 distinct CDR3 sequences, about a fifth seen once. Sequencing was carried out using PBMCs or a T cell subset sorted from them (not recorded which). These receptors originate from an adult woman who had mild COVID-19 (a few samples of this study predate the infection). Cell type and time point are not known.

The rearrangement uses TRBV29-1 and TRBJ2-7; TRBD1 agrees at 7 bases. The CDR3 contains 11 residues. The junction had 8 bases not matched to a gene; V was cut back by 8 bases and J by 7 bases. Germline CDR1 is SQVTM and CDR2 is ANQGSEA. This CDR3 is CSIKGAREQYF. The CDR3 coding sequence is TGCAGCATAAAGGGGGCGAGGGAGCAGTACTTC.

This clonotype showed up many times. The chain couples TRBV19 to TRBJ1-6; 9 bases fit TRBD1. V lost 7 bases and J lost 9; bases outside the gene matches: 7. The germline V gene encodes CDR1 LNHDA and CDR2 SQIVND (reference sequence). The CDR3 loop spans 14 amino acids. CDR3 coding DNA: TGTGCCAGTACTTTGGGACAGGGTGGTTCACCCCTCCACTTT. Translated: CASTLGQGGSPLHF.

The chain is built from TRBV6-5 and TRBJ2-2; no definite D call. With 4 bases removed from V and 5 bases from J, the gap between germline ends came to 11 bases. The CDR3 is 14 residues long. CDR1 is MNHEY, CDR2 SVGAGI, per germline. The CDR3, as DNA: TGTGCCAGCAGTTTCCAGAGTGAGACCGGGGAGCTGTTTTTT. As protein: CASSFQSETGELFF.

This clonotype was picked up a small number of times. This chain uses TRBV4-1 with TRBJ2-1; 7 bases fit TRBD2. The CDR3 extends over 17 amino acids. Germline CDR1 MGHRA, CDR2 YSYEKL. The ends lost 6 bases at V and 4 bases at J; junction bases unmatched: 15. CDR3 DNA sequence: TGCGCCAGCAGTCCTAGAGCTTTTGCGGGGGAATACAATGAGCAGTTCTTC. As protein: CASSPRAFAGEYNEQFF.

This rearrangement joins TRBV5-1 to TRBJ2-3; TRBD1 matches 9 bases. Germline CDR1 and CDR2: SGHRS and YFSETQ. V was clipped by 2 bases and J by 4 bases; unmatched bases: 2. The CDR3 has 14 amino acids. DNA for the CDR3: TGCGCCAGCAGCTTCAGGACAGGGGCAGATACGCAGTATTTT. This encodes CASSFRTGADTQYF.

This chain uses TRBV7-6 with TRBJ2-7, with 8 positions matching TRBD1. The length of the CDR3 is 15 residues. Per the germline V gene, CDR1 is SGHVS and CDR2 is FNYEAQ. The V gene end was trimmed by 5 bases and the J gene end by 0 bases; junction bases not matched to a gene: 6. CDR3 amino acids: CASSPRDRISYEQYF. CDR3 nucleotides: TGTGCCAGCAGCCCCCGGGACAGGATCTCCTACGAGCAGTACTTC.

V gene TRBV30 combines with J gene TRBJ2-7; no clear D gene. The germline V gene encodes CDR1 GTSNPN and CDR2 SVGIG (reference sequence). V was trimmed by 1 base and J by 1 base, leaving 5 bases between them. The length of the CDR3 is 12 residues. Here the CDR3 DNA reads TGTGCCTGGAGTGGCCTATCCTACGAGCAGTACTTC. Amino acids: CAWSGLSYEQYF.

This clonotype was counted a few times. The J gene is TRBJ1-2, the V gene TRBV6-6; D call uncertain. CDR3 size: 17 residues. Germline V gene lookup returns CDR1 MNHNY and CDR2 SVGAGI (reference sequence). Trimming removed 0 bases from V and 6 bases from J, with 20 bases in between. CDR3 sequence reads: CASSYSLLNPLGDGYTF. The CDR3 nucleotides read TGTGCCAGCAGTTACTCGTTGTTGAACCCTCTTGGCGATGGCTACACCTTC.

There are a few counts of this clonotype. The rearrangement uses TRBV9 and TRBJ2-5; 8 nucleotides agree with TRBD2. This CDR3 is built from 15 residues. The germline V gene has CDR1 SGDLS and CDR2 YYNGEE. The V and J ends lost 4 bases and 1 base, in that order; junction bases with no gene match: 6. The CDR3 is CASSPGGGLQETQYF. DNA for the CDR3: TGTGCCAGCAGCCCGGGGGGGGGGCTCCAAGAGACCCAGTACTTC.

This sequence joins TRBV4-3 and TRBJ2-7; D may be TRBD1 (6 bases). V was shortened by 2 bases and J by 4 bases, with 15 bases between the two germline ends. Germline-derived CDR1 and CDR2 are LGHNA and YSLEER. The CDR3 extends over 15 amino acids. For the CDR3, the DNA is TGCGCCAGCAGCCAACAAGTGGACAGTCTGTACGAGCAGTACTTC. It is translated as CASSQQVDSLYEQYF.

V usage is TRBV19 and J usage is TRBJ2-3, with D perhaps matching TRBD1 (6 bases). Per germline, CDR1 LNHDA and CDR2 SQIVND (reference sequence). The CDR3 extends over 14 amino acids. The V and J ends lost 3 bases and 2 bases respectively, with 9 bases between them. The DNA for the CDR3 is TGTGCCAGTAGTATGGGACATTCCACAGATACGCAGTATTTT. It translates to CASSMGHSTDTQYF.

The CDR3 sequence is CASSHPSGGQETQYF. For the CDR3, the DNA is TGTGCCAGCAGCCACCCTAGCGGGGGACAAGAGACCCAGTACTTC. J is TRBJ2-5 and V is TRBV3-1; 10 bases agree with TRBD2. Germline V gene lookup returns CDR1 LGHDT and CDR2 YNNKEL (reference sequence). After removal of 3 bases from V and 2 bases from J, the junction contained 3 bases not matched to a gene. The CDR3 contains 15 residues.

The genes are TRBV6-2 or TRBV6-3 and TRBJ2-1; 7 nucleotides agree with TRBD2. Germline CDR1 reads MNHEY; CDR2 reads SVGEGT. The CDR3 is 12 residues long. V gave up 6 bases and J gave up 8 bases; unmatched junction bases: 4. In DNA form, the CDR3 reads TGTGCCAGCAGCCGGACTAGGTATGAGCAGTTCTTC. Its protein is CASSRTRYEQFF.

This clonotype occurred a few times. The V and J genes are TRBV9 and TRBJ2-7; D could derive from TRBD1 or TRBD2 (5 bases each). V gave up 4 bases and J gave up 0 bases, with 14 bases separating them. CDR3 length: 15 amino acids. Per the germline V gene, CDR1 is SGDLS and CDR2 is YYNGEE. CDR3 protein: CASSPGTASSYEQYF. The CDR3 DNA sequence: TGTGCCAGCAGCCCCGGGACGGCGAGCTCCTACGAGCAGTACTTC.

The gene calls are TRBV29-1 and TRBJ2-1; TRBD2 aligns across 15 bases. V lost 3 bases and J lost 3; bases outside the gene matches: 3. CDR1 SQVTM and CDR2 ANQGSEA come from the germline V gene. This CDR3 comprises 16 residues. Here the CDR3 reads CSVEGLAGGRYNEQFF. As DNA, the CDR3 is TGCAGCGTTGAGGGACTAGCGGGGGGCCGCTACAATGAGCAGTTCTTC.

DNA of the CDR3: TGTGCCAGCAGCCTCCACGACAGCTATGGCTACACCTTC. Protein product: CASSLHDSYGYTF. V is TRBV6-5 and J is TRBJ1-2, with a tentative D call TRBD1 (5 bases). The germline V gene encodes CDR1 MNHEY and CDR2 SVGAGI. V was trimmed by 6 bases and J by 4 bases, leaving 12 bases between them. The CDR3 is made up of 13 amino acids.

In its sample, this clonotype was seen many times. V usage is TRBV29-1 and J usage is TRBJ2-1; no reliable D call. Looked up from germline, CDR1 is SQVTM and CDR2 is ANQGSEA. The CDR3 spans 11 residues. V dropped 4 bases and J dropped 3 bases, with 4 bases sitting between them. The CDR3 reads CSVGSYNEQFF. The CDR3 nucleotides read TGCAGCGTTGGGAGCTACAATGAGCAGTTCTTC.

The chain couples TRBV29-1 to TRBJ1-1, with D possibly matching TRBD1 (6 bases). V was trimmed by 5 bases and J by 1 base, leaving 11 bases between them. Germline lookup yields CDR1 SQVTM and CDR2 ANQGSEA. This CDR3 is 13 amino acids long. In DNA form, the CDR3 reads TGCAGCGTTTCCGGACAGTCGAACACTGAAGCTTTCTTT. Translation: CSVSGQSNTEAFF.

This chain joins TRBV20-1 and TRBJ2-7, with 13 bases identical to TRBD2. CDR1 is DFQATT, CDR2 SNEGSKA, per germline (reference sequence). V dropped 2 bases and J dropped 4; count of bases not matched to a gene: 5. The CDR3 runs to 15 residues. In nucleotides, the CDR3 is TGCAGTGCTAGATTACTAGCGGGAGGGGAGTACGAGCAGTACTTC. Translating gives CSARLLAGGEYEQYF.

The table lists this clonotype with a few counts. In nucleotides, the CDR3 is TGCGCCAGCAGCCTGGGGACAGGGACTACTGAAGCTTTCTTT. This encodes CASSLGTGTTEAFF. The rearrangement uses TRBV5-1 and TRBJ1-1, with 9 bases aligning to TRBD1. The length of the CDR3 is 14 residues. Germline CDR1 SGHRS, CDR2 YFSETQ. Trimming at V came to 4 bases and at J to 5 bases, leaving 6 bases not matched to a gene.

V and J are TRBV19 and TRBJ2-7; 10 bases agree with TRBD2. Germline CDR1 LNHDA, CDR2 SQIVND (reference sequence). The CDR3 is made up of 15 amino acids. Trimming took 2 bases from V and 4 from J; bases not matched to a gene: 5. CDR3 bases: TGTGCCAGTAGTATAACGGCTAGCGGGAGTTACGAGCAGTACTTC. As protein: CASSITASGSYEQYF.

The rearrangement joins TRBV6-5 to TRBJ1-5; 7 bases line up with TRBD1. V dropped 3 bases and J dropped 5; count of bases not matched to a gene: 7. The CDR3 has 15 residues. CDR1 and CDR2 from the germline V gene are MNHEY and SVGAGI. The CDR3, as DNA: TGTGCCAGCAGTTATTCTCCGGGACAGCATCAGCCCCAGCATTTT. It encodes CASSYSPGQHQPQHF.

The V and J genes are TRBV5-1 and TRBJ2-2; D might be TRBD2 (6 bases). V was clipped by 2 bases and J by 1 base, with 12 bases between them. Germline lookup yields CDR1 SGHRS and CDR2 YFSETQ. This CDR3 contains 16 residues. The chain's CDR3 is CASSLGLAKNTGELFF. The CDR3 nucleotides are TGCGCCAGCAGCTTAGGGCTAGCGAAGAACACCGGGGAGCTGTTTTTT.

This clonotype was seen many times. This chain links TRBV11-2 with TRBJ2-1; D could derive from TRBD1 or TRBD2 (5 bases each). The CDR3 totals 12 residues. Germline CDR1 SGHAT, CDR2 FQNNGV. The V gene lost 1 base and the J gene lost 8 bases, with 6 bases spanning the gap. CDR3 sequence: CASSLGGHEQFF. The CDR3 bases are TGTGCCAGCAGCTTAGGGGGACATGAGCAGTTCTTC.

The genes are TRBV12-3 or TRBV12-4 and TRBJ1-3; D may be TRBD1 (5 bases). Trimming pared 2 bases from V and 0 bases from J, leaving 8 bases between. The CDR3 covers 15 residues. CDR3 DNA: TGTGCCAGCAGTTTACCGGGGCACTCTGGAAACACCATATATTTT. Translated: CASSLPGHSGNTIYF.

V gene TRBV7-8 combines with J gene TRBJ2-1; 8 bases align to TRBD2. The CDR3 consists of 16 residues. V lost 1 base to trimming and J lost 2 bases; unmatched junction nucleotides: 4. The germline gives CDR1 SGHVS, CDR2 FQNEAQ. The CDR3 nucleotides read TGTGCCAGCAGCTTAGTGGGCGGGGGGACCTACAATGAGCAGTTCTTC. Its protein is CASSLVGGGTYNEQFF.